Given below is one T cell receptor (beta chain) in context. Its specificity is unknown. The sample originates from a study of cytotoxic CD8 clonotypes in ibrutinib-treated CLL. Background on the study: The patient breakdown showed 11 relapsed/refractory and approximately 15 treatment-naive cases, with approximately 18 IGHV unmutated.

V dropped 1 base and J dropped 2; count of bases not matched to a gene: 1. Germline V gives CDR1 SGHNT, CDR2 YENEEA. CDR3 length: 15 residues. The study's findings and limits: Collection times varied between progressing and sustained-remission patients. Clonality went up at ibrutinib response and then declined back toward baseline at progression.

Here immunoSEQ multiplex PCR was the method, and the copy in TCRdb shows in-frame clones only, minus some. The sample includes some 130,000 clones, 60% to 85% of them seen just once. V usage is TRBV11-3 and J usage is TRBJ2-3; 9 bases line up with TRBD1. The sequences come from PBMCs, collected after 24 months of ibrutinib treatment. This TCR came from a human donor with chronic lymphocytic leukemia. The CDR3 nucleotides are TGTGCCAGCAGCTTAGGGACAGGGGCCACAGATACGCAGTATTTT. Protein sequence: CASSLGTGATDTQYF. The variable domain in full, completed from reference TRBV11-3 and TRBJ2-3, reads EAGVVQSPRYKIIEKKQPVAFWCNPISGHNTLYWYLQNLGQGPELLIRYENEEAVDDSQLPKDRFSAERLKGVDSTLKIQPAELGDSAVYLCASSLGTGATDTQYFGPGTRLTVL.